This T cell receptor (beta chain) came from a study of CD8 T cells in ankylosing spondylitis (TCRdb year 2017). As for the study more broadly: The study profiled T cell receptor beta repertoires in healthy donors and ankylosing spondylitis patients to find disease-linked TCR variants. The full study cohort comprised 20 to 25 ankylosing spondylitis patients and over a hundred healthy donors. Samples of peripheral blood were taken, and for ankylosing spondylitis patients, synovial fluid was collected as well. What the work shows at the level of the full study, not this receptor alone: Blood from ankylosing spondylitis patients appeared to be characterized by a TCR beta motif composed of roughly 8 highly homologous amino acid variants. The disease-linked clones were reported to be significantly enriched in matched synovial fluid samples from ankylosing spondylitis patients. A CD8+ phenotype was shown by the disease-linked clones, which were found at relatively low frequencies in peripheral blood. Some of the motif variants had been reported before in the synovial fluid and blood of reactive arthritis patients, a finding that suggests common disease-initiation mechanisms.

Sequencing relied on an Illumina HiSeq 2500. Quantitative 5'-RACE with molecular barcodes was the method used to prepare the TCR beta libraries. Under the source paper's analysis protocol: A new computational method, built on a probabilistic model of VDJ rearrangement, was used to identify disease-linked TCR variants. TCRdb reprocessed the public reads (quality trimming at Q25 with fastp, clone calling with MiXCR) and kept in-frame beta chains. Identical CDR3 protein sequences are pooled into one entry, listed with their most common genes and DNA. The V and J calls come from TCRdb's annotation, not from the publication. Counted in this sample were 500,000 to 650,000 distinct CDR3 sequences; roughly 5.2% of them appeared once. The ten top clones hold approximately 4% of the sample. Including cysteine and phenylalanine, the CDR3 has 15 amino acids. The CDR3 DNA has 45 bases and is translated from base 1.

This clonotype was counted only a few times. Its target antigen remains unknown. There are no base qualities to consult, and no much larger clone falls within one base. This TCR came from a male donor with ankylosing spondylitis. Sample: blood, either unsorted or a sorted T cell fraction (not recorded which). The sequence links TRBV21-1 to TRBJ2-4; whether TRBD2, the table's D call, matches the DNA was not checked. TRBV21-1 constitutes a pseudogene. The CDR3 has the sequence CASSKPTRAKNIQYF. In nucleotide form, the sequence is TGTGCCAGCAGCAAACCGACTAGAGCCAAAAACATTCAGTACTTC.